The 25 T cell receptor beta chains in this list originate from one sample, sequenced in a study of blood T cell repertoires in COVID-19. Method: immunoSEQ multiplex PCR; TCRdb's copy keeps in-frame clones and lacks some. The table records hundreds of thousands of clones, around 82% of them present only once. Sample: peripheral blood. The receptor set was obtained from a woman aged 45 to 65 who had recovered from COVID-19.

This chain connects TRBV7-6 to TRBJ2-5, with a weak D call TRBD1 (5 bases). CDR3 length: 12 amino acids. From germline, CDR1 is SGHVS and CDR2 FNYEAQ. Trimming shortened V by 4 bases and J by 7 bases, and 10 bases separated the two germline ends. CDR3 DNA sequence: TGTGCCAGCAGCTCGTCAGGGTTGACCCAGTACTTC. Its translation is CASSSSGLTQYF. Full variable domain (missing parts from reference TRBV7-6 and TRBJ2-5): GAGVSQSPRYKVTKRGQDVALRCDPISGHVSLYWYRQALGQGPEFLTYFNYEAQQDKSGLPNDRFSAERPEGSISTLTIQRTEQRDSAMYRCASSSSGLTQYFGPGTRLLVL.

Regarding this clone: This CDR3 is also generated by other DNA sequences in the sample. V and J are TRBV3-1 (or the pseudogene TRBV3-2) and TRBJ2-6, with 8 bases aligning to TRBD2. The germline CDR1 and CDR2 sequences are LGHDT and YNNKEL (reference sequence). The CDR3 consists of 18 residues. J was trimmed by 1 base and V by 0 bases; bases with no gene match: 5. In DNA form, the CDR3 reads TGTGCCAGCAGCCAAGAGGCGGGGGGAACATCTGGGGCCAACGTCCTGACTTTC. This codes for CASSQEAGGTSGANVLTF.

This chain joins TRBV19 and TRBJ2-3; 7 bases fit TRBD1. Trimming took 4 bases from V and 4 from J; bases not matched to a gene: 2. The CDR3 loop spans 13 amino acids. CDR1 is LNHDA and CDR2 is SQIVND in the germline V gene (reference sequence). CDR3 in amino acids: CASSKQGADTQYF. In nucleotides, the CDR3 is TGTGCCAGTAGTAAGCAGGGGGCAGATACGCAGTATTTT.

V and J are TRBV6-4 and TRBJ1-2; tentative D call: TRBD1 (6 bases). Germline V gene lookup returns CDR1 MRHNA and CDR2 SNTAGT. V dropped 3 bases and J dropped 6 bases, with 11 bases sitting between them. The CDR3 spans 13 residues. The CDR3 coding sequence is TGTGCCAGCAGTGAGGGGTCAGGGGATGGCTACACCTTC. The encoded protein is CASSEGSGDGYTF.

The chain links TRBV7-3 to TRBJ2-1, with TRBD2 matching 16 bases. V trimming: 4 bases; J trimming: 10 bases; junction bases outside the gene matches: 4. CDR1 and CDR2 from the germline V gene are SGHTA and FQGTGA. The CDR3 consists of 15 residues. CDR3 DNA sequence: TGTGCCAGCAGCTCCGGGACTAGCGGGGGGGCCGAGCAGTTCTTC. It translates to CASSSGTSGGAEQFF.

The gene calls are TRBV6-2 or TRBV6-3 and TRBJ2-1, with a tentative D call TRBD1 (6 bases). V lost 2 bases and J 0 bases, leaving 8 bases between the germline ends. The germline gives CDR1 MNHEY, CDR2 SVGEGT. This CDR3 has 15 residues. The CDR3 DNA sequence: TGTGCCAGCAGTTACCTCAGGGGCTCCTACAATGAGCAGTTCTTC. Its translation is CASSYLRGSYNEQFF.

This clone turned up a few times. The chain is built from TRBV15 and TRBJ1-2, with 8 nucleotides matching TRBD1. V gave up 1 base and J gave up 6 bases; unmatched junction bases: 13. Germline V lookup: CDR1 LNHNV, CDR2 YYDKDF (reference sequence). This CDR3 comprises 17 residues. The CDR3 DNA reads TGTGCCACCAGCAGAGGGGGGGCAGGACAGGGACTTAATGGCTACACCTTC. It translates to CATSRGGAGQGLNGYTF.

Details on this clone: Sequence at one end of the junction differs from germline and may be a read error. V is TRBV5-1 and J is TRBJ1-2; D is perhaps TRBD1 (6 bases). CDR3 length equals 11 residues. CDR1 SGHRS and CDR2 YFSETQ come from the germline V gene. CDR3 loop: CASSDLNREIF. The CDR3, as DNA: TGCGCCAGCAGCGACTTAAACAGGGAAATCTTC.

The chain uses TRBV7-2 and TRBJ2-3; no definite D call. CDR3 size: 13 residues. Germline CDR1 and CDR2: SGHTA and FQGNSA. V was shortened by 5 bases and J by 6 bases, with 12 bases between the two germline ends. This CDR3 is CASSTVPRDTQYF. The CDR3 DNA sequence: TGTGCCAGCAGCACCGTGCCGCGGGATACGCAGTATTTT.

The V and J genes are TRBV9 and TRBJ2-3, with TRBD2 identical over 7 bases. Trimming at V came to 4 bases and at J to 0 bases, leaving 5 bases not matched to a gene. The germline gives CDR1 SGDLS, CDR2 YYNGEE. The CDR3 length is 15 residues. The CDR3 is CASSPGGGSTDTQYF. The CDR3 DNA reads TGTGCCAGCAGCCCTGGGGGGGGGAGCACAGATACGCAGTATTTT.

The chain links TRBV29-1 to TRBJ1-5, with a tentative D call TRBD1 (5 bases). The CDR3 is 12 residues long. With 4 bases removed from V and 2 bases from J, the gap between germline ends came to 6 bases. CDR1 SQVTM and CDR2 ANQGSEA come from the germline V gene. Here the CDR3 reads CSVGGGNQPQHF. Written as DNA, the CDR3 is TGCAGCGTTGGGGGGGGCAATCAGCCCCAGCATTTT.

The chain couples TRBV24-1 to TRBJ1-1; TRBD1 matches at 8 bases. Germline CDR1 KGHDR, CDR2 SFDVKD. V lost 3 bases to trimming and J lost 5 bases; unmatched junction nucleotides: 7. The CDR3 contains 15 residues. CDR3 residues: CATSDGQGVGTEAFF. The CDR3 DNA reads TGTGCCACCAGTGATGGACAGGGTGTTGGGACTGAAGCTTTCTTT.

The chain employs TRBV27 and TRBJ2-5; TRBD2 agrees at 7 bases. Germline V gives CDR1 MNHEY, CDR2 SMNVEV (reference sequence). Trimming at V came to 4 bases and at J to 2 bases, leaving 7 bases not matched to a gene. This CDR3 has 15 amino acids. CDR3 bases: TGTGCCAGCAGTTCCTCGGGGGGACGACAAGAGACCCAGTACTTC. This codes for CASSSSGGRQETQYF.

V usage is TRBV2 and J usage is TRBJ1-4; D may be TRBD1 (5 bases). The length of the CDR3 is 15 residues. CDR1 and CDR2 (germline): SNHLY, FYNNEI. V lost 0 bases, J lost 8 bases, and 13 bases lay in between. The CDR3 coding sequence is TGTGCCAGCAGTGAAGCGGCAGGGTCTGGAGAAAAACTGTTTTTT. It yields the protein CASSEAAGSGEKLFF.

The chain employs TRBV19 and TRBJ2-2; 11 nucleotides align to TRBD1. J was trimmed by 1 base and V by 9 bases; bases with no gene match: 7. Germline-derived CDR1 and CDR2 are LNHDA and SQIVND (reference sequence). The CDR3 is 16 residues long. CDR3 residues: CASRRTGGLNTGELFF. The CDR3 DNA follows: TGTGCCAGCCGCAGGACAGGGGGCCTGAACACCGGGGAGCTGTTTTTT. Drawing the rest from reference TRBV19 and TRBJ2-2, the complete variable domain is DGGITQSPKYLFRKEGQNVTLSCEQNLNHDAMYWYRQDPGQGLRLIYYSQIVNDFQKGDIAEGYSVSREKKESFPLTVTSAQKNPTAFYLCASRRTGGLNTGELFFGEGSRLTVL.

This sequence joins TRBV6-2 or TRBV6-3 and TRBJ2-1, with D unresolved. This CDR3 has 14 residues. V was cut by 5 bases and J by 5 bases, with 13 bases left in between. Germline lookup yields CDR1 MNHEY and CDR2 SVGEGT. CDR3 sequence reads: CASSQIAFNNEQFF. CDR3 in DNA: TGTGCCAGCAGTCAAATAGCTTTTAACAATGAGCAGTTCTTC.

CDR3 protein: CASSLGLAAGHEQYF. The CDR3 DNA sequence: TGTGCCAGCAGCTTGGGACTAGCGGCGGGCCACGAGCAGTACTTC. The V gene is TRBV7-2, the J gene TRBJ2-7, with TRBD2 matching over 11 bases. After removal of 3 bases from V and 5 bases from J, the junction contained 6 bases not matched to a gene. The CDR3 is 15 amino acids. Germline V gene data show CDR1 as SGHTA and CDR2 as FQGNSA. Full variable domain (missing parts from reference TRBV7-2 and TRBJ2-7): GAGVSQSPSNKVTEKGKDVELRCDPISGHTALYWYRQSLGQGLEFLIYFQGNSAPDKSGLPSDRFSAERTGGSVSTLTIQRTQQEDSAVYLCASSLGLAAGHEQYFGPGTRLTVT.

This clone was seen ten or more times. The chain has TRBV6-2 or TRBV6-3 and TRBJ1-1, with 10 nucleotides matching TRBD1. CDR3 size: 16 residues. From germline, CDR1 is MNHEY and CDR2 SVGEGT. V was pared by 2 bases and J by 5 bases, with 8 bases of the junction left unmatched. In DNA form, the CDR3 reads TGTGCCAGCAGTTACACCCCGGGACAGGGGTGGACTGAAGCTTTCTTT. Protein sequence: CASSYTPGQGWTEAFF.

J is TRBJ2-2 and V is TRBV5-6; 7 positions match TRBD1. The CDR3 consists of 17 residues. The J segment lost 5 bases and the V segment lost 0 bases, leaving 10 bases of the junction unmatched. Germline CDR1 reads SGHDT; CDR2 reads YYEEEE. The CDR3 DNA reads TGTGCCAGCAGCTTGGCCTCTACCGGGACAGTAACCGGGGAGCTGTTTTTT. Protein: CASSLASTGTVTGELFF.

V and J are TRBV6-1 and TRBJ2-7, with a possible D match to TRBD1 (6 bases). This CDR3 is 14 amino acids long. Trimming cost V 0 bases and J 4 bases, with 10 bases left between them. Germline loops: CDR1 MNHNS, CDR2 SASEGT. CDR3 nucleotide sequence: TGTGCCAGCAGTGAAGCGGGACAAGTTTACGAGCAGTACTTC. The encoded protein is CASSEAGQVYEQYF.

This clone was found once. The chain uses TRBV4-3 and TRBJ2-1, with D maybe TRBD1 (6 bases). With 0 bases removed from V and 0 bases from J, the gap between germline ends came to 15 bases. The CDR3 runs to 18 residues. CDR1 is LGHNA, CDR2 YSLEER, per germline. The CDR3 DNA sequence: TGCGCCAGCAGCCAAGATCTGGTCCAGGGGAGCTCCTACAATGAGCAGTTCTTC. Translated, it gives CASSQDLVQGSSYNEQFF.

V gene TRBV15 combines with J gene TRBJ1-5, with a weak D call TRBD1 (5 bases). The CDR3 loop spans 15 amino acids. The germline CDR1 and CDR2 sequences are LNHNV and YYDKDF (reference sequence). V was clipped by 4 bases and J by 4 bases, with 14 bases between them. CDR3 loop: CATSMIWGDNQPQHF. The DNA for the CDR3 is TGTGCCACCAGCATGATTTGGGGGGATAATCAGCCCCAGCATTTT.

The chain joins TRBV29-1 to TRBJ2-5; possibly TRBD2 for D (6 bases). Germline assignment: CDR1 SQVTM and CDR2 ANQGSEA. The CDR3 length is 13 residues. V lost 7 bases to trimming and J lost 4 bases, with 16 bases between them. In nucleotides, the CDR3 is TGCAGCGCCCCGGGACTGTCAGGAGAGACCCAGTACTTC. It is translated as CSAPGLSGETQYF.

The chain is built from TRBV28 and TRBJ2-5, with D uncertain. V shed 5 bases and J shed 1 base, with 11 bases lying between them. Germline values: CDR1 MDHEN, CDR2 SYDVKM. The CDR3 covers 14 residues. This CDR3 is CASSAGASQETQYF. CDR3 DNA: TGTGCCAGCAGTGCCGGAGCATCCCAAGAGACCCAGTACTTC.

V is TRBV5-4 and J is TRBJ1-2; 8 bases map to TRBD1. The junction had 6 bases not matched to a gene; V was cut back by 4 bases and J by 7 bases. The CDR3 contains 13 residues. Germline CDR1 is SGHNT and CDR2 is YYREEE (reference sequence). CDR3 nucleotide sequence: TGTGCCAGCAGCCTGACAGGGGATCCTGGCTACACCTTC. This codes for CASSLTGDPGYTF.